The 3 T cell receptor beta chains listed next were all sequenced from one sample in a study of T cells in Graves' hyperthyroidism and ophthalmopathy. Amplification of TCR beta CDR3 regions was performed using RNA transcripts as template. First-round RT-PCR with HTBI primers amplified the TCR CDR3 region. Using its own MiXCR run on the multiplex PCR reads, TCRdb lists one record per CDR3 protein. Among more than 600,000 distinct CDR3 sequences listed, roughly 15% were seen once. Material for sequencing was blood. Receptors were obtained from a man between 18 and 29 years old with Graves' hyperthyroidism.

The J gene is TRBJ2-7, the V gene TRBV7-6; D may be TRBD1 (5 bases). CDR1 and CDR2 (germline): SGHVS, FNYEAQ. The ends were cut back, 5 bases at V and 0 bases at J, with 20 bases in the middle. CDR3 length: 17 amino acids. CDR3 in DNA: TGTGCCAGCAGCCCTTACGATGGACAACCCCTCTCCTACGAGCAGTACTTC. This codes for CASSPYDGQPLSYEQYF.

This clonotype occurred many times. This chain connects TRBV12-3 or TRBV12-4 to TRBJ2-1; 14 bases line up with TRBD2. There are 14 residues in the CDR3. V dropped 8 bases and J dropped 7; count of bases not matched to a gene: 4. As DNA, the CDR3 is TGTGCCAGCTATGGGACTAGCGGGAGAAATGAGCAGTTCTTC. This codes for CASYGTSGRNEQFF.

This clonotype was recorded at least ten times. The chain carries TRBV20-1 and TRBJ2-7; D gene ambiguous. The CDR3 length is 11 residues. The V gene lost 0 bases and the J gene lost 5 bases, with 5 bases spanning the gap. Per the germline V gene, CDR1 is DFQATT and CDR2 is SNEGSKA (reference sequence). The CDR3 here is CSARDRNEQYF. In DNA, the CDR3 is TGCAGTGCTAGAGATAGGAACGAGCAGTACTTC.